Here is one TCR beta chain with its context. Antigen unknown. The record originates from a study of cytomegalovirus exposure and HLA in healthy donors. V lost 8 bases to trimming and J lost 6 bases, with 16 bases between them. There are 13 residues in the CDR3. Germline V gene lookup returns CDR1 LNHDA and CDR2 SQIVND (reference sequence). TCRdb's table, derived via immunoSEQ multiplex PCR, lists solely in-frame clones and lacks some. There are about 340,000 clones in the sample; 86% occur only once, and around 0.84% lies in the top ten. Study results and limitations: The study listed 150 to 200 cytomegalovirus-associated TCR beta chains.

The TCR was taken from a young woman in good health and CMV-seronegative. This chain joins TRBV19 and TRBJ2-5, with D possibly matching TRBD2 (6 bases). Sequences were obtained from PBMCs. DNA for the CDR3: TGTGCCAGTCGAGGGAGGCAGCAAAAGACCCAGTACTTC. This gives the protein CASRGRQQKTQYF.